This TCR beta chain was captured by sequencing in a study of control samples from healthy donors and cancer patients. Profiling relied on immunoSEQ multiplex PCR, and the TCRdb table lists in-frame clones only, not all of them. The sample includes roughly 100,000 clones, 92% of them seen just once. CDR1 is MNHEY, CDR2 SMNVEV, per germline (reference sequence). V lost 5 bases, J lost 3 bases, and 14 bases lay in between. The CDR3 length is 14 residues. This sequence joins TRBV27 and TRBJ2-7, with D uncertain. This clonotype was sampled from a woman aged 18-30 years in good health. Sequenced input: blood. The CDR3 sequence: CASSSAGYDYEQYF. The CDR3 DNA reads TGTGCCAGCAGTAGCGCAGGTTACGACTACGAGCAGTACTTC.